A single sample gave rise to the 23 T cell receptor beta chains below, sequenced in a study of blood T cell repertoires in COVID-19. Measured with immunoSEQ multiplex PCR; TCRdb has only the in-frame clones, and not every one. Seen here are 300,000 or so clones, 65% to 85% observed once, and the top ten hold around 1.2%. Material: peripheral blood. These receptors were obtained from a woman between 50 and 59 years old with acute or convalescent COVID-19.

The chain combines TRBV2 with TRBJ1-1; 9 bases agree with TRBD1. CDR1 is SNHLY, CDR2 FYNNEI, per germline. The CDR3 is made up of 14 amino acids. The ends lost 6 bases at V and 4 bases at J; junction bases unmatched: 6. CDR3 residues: CASRRQGDGTEAFF. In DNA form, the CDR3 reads TGTGCCAGCAGGCGACAGGGGGATGGCACTGAAGCTTTCTTT.

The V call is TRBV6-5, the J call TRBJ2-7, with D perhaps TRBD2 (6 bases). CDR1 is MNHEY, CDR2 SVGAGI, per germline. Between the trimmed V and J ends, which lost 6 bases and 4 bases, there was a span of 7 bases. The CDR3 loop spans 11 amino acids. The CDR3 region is CASSRGYEQYF. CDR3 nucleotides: TGTGCCAGCAGCCGGGGGTACGAGCAGTACTTC.

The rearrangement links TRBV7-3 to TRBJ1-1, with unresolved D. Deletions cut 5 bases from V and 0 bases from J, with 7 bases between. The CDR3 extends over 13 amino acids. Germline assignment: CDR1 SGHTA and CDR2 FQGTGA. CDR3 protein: CASSPTVNTEAFF. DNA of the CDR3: TGTGCCAGCAGCCCAACGGTGAACACTGAAGCTTTCTTT.

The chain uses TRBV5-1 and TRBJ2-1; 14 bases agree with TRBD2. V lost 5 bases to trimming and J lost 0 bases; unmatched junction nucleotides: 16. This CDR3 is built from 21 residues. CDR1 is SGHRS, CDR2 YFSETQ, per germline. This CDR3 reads CASRQDPGLAGVWGSYNEQFF. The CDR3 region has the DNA TGCGCCAGCAGACAGGACCCGGGACTAGCGGGAGTATGGGGCTCCTACAATGAGCAGTTCTTC. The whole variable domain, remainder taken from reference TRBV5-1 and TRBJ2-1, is KAGVTQTPRYLIKTRGQQVTLSCSPISGHRSVSWYQQTPGQGLQFLFEYFSETQRNKGNFPGRFSGRQFSNSRSEMNVSTLELGDSALYLCASRQDPGLAGVWGSYNEQFFGPGTRLTVL.

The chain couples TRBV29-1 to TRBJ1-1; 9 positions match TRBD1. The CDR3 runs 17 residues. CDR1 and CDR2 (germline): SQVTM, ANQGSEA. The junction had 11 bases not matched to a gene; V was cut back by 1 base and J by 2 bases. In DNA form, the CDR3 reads TGCAGCGTTGAAGGCTACCGGGACAGGGCGAGAAACACTGAAGCTTTCTTT. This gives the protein CSVEGYRDRARNTEAFF. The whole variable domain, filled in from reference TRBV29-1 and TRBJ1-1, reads SAVISQKPSRDICQRGTSLTIQCQVDSQVTMMFWYRQQPGQSLTLIATANQGSEATYESGFVIDKFPISRPNLTFSTLTVSNMSPEDSSIYLCSVEGYRDRARNTEAFFGQGTRLTVV.

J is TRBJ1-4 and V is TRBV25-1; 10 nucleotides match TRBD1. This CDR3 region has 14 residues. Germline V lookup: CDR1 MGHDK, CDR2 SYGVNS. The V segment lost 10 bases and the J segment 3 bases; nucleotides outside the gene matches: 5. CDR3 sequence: CATGGTGANEKLFF. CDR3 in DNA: TGTGCCACCGGGGGGACAGGGGCTAATGAAAAACTGTTTTTT.

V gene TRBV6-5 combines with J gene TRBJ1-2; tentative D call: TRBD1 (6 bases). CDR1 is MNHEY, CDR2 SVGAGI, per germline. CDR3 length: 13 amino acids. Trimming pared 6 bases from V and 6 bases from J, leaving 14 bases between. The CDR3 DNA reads TGTGCCAGCAGGGAGCCAGCAGGGGATGGCTACACCTTC. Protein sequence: CASREPAGDGYTF.

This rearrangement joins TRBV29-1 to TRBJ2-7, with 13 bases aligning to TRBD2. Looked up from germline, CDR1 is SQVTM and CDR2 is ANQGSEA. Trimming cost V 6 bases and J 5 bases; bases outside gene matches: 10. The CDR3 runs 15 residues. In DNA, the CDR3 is TGCAGCGTCGCGGGTGGACTAGCGGGAGACGACGAGCAGTACTTC. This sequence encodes CSVAGGLAGDDEQYF.

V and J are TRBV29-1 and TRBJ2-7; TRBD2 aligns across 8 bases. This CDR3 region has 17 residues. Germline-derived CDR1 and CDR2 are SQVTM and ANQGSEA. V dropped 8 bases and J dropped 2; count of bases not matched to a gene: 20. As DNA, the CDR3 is TGCAGCATTGTGGGGCGTGCGGGAGGCGACCTAACCTACGAGCAGTACTTC. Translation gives CSIVGRAGGDLTYEQYF.

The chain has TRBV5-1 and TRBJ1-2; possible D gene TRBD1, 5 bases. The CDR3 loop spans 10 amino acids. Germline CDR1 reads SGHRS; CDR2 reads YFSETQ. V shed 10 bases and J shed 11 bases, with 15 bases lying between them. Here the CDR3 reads CAGTTAWYTF. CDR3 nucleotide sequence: TGCGCCGGCACGACAGCGTGGTACACCTTC.

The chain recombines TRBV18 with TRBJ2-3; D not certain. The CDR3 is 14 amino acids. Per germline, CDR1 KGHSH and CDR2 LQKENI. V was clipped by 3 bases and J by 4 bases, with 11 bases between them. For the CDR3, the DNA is TGTGCCAGCTCACCCCCGTCGGCGGCAGATACGCAGTATTTT. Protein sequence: CASSPPSAADTQYF.

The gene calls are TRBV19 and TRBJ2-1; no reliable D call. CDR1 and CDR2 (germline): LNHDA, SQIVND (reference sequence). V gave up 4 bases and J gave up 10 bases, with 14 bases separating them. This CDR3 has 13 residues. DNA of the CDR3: TGTGCCAGTAGTAAGACGAATGGGCCGGAGCAGTTCTTC. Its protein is CASSKTNGPEQFF.

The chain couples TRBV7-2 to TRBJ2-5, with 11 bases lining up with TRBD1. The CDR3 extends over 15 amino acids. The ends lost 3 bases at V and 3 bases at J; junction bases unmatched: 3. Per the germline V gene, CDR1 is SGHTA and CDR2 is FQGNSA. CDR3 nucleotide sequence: TGTGCCAGCAGCTTTGGGACAGGGGGTAAAGAGACCCAGTACTTC. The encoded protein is CASSFGTGGKETQYF.

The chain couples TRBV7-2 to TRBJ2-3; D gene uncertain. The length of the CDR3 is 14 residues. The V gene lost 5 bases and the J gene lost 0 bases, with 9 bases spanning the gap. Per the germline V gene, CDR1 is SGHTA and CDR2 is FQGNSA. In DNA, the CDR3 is TGTGCCAGCAGCCGTTTGTCCAGCACAGATACGCAGTATTTT. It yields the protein CASSRLSSTDTQYF.

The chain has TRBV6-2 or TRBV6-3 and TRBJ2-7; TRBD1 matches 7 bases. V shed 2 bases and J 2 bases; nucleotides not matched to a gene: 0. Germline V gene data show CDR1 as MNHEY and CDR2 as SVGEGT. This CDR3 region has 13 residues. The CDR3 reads CASSYRGPYEQYV. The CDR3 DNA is TGTGCCAGCAGTTACAGGGGGCCCTACGAGCAGTACGTC.

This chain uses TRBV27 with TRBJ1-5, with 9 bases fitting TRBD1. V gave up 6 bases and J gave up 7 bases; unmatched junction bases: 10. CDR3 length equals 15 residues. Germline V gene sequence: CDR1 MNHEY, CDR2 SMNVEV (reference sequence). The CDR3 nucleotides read TGTGCCAGCAGAGGGACAGGGTGGGCTGAACAGCCCCAGCATTTT. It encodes CASRGTGWAEQPQHF.

CDR3 residues: CASSALPTNSGNTIYF. Here the CDR3 DNA reads TGTGCCAGCAGCGCCCTACCGACAAATTCTGGAAACACCATATATTTT. The rearrangement joins TRBV9 to TRBJ1-3; no definite D call. CDR1 and CDR2 from the germline V gene are SGDLS and YYNGEE. The germline V and J ends were trimmed by 3 bases and 1 base, with 14 bases remaining between them. There are 16 residues in the CDR3.

CDR3 residues: CASSSGQSNEKLFF. The CDR3 DNA sequence: TGCGCCAGCAGCTCGGGACAGAGCAATGAAAAACTGTTTTTT. The chain links TRBV5-1 to TRBJ1-4; TRBD1 agrees at 7 bases. Germline V gene lookup returns CDR1 SGHRS and CDR2 YFSETQ. Trimming took 3 bases from V and 5 from J; bases not matched to a gene: 4. The CDR3 consists of 14 residues.

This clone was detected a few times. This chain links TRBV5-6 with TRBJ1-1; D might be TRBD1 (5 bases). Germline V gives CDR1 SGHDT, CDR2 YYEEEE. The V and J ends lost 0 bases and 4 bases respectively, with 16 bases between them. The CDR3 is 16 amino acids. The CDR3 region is CASSLATGFGGTEAFF. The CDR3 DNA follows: TGTGCCAGCAGCTTGGCCACTGGATTCGGGGGCACTGAAGCTTTCTTT.

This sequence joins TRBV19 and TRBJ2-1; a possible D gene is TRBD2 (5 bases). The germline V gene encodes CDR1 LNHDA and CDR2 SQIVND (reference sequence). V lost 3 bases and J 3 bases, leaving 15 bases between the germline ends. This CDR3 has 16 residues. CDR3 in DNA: TGTGCCAGTAGTATGGGAATAGGAGGCAACTACAATGAGCAGTTCTTC. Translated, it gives CASSMGIGGNYNEQFF.

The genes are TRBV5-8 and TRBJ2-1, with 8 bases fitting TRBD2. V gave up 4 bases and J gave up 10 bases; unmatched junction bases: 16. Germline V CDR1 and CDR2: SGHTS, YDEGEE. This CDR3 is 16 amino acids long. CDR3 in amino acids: CASSGGQSGRAGEQFF. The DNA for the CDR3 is TGTGCCAGCAGCGGCGGTCAGAGCGGGAGAGCGGGGGAGCAGTTCTTC. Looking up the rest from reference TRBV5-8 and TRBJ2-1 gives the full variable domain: EAGVTQSPTHLIKTRGQQATLRCSPISGHTSVYWYQQALGLGLQFLLWYDEGEERNRGNFPPRFSGRQFPNYSSELNVNALELEDSALYLCASSGGQSGRAGEQFFGPGTRLTVL.

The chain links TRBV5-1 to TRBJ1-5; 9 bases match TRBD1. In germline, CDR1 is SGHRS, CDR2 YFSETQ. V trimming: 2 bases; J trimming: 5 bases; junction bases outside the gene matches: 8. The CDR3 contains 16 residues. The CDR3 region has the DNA TGCGCCAGCAGCTTAGGGACAGGGTATGAAGATCAGCCCCAGCATTTT. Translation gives CASSLGTGYEDQPQHF.

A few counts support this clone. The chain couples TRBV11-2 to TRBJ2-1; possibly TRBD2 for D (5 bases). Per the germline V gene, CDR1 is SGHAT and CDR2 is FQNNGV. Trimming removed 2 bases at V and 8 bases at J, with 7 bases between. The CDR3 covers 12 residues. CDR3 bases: TGTGCCAGCAGCTTATCTAGCTATGAGCAGTTCTTC. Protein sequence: CASSLSSYEQFF.